These 8 T cell receptor beta chains originate from one sample sequenced in a study of cytomegalovirus exposure and HLA in healthy donors. Researchers ran the PCR with 60 Vbeta and 13 Jbeta primers. Data came from immunoSEQ multiplex PCR; TCRdb stores just in-frame clones and leaves some out. The sample consists of 120,000 to 150,000 clones, 70% of them appearing once. Sequencing was carried out using PBMCs. The receptors come from a woman in her 30s in good health and CMV-seronegative.

The chain carries TRBV10-3 and TRBJ1-4; TRBD1 matches 7 bases. V lost 7 bases and J lost 0; bases outside the gene matches: 2. This CDR3 has 14 residues. The germline CDR1 and CDR2 sequences are ENHRY and SYGVKD. CDR3 bases: TGTGCCATCAAAGGGACAGCAACTAATGAAAAACTGTTTTTT. Residues: CAIKGTATNEKLFF.

The gene calls are TRBV11-2 and TRBJ2-7, with D possibly TRBD1 on 5 matching bases. CDR1 and CDR2 from the germline V gene are SGHAT and FQNNGV. The CDR3 sequence is 14 residues long. V was pared by 1 base and J by 3 bases, with 10 bases between. CDR3 protein: CASSLGDQGYEQYF. The CDR3 DNA sequence: TGTGCCAGCAGCTTAGGGGATCAGGGCTACGAGCAGTACTTC.

The chain links TRBV19 to TRBJ1-1; 9 positions agree with TRBD1. This CDR3 is built from 14 residues. V lost 4 bases and J lost 6; bases outside the gene matches: 6. Germline V gene lookup returns CDR1 LNHDA and CDR2 SQIVND (reference sequence). The CDR3 region has the DNA TGTGCCAGTAGTAGGGACAGGGAGGGTTCTGAAGCTTTCTTT. Translation gives CASSRDREGSEAFF. The full variable domain, its missing parts supplied by reference TRBV19 and TRBJ1-1, is DGGITQSPKYLFRKEGQNVTLSCEQNLNHDAMYWYRQDPGQGLRLIYYSQIVNDFQKGDIAEGYSVSREKKESFPLTVTSAQKNPTAFYLCASSRDREGSEAFFGQGTRLTVV.

This chain joins TRBV5-6 and TRBJ1-1, with TRBD1 as a possible D gene (6 bases). V lost 4 bases to trimming and J lost 2 bases, with 15 bases between them. The germline gives CDR1 SGHDT, CDR2 YYEEEE. This CDR3 contains 15 residues. The CDR3 region has the DNA TGTGCCAGCAGCCGTCTGACAGGCTCCAACACTGAAGCTTTCTTT. As protein: CASSRLTGSNTEAFF.

The chain uses TRBV30 and TRBJ2-3, with 8 bases lining up with TRBD2. The CDR3 runs 16 residues. CDR1 is GTSNPN and CDR2 is SVGIG in the germline V gene (reference sequence). J gave up 0 bases and V 3 bases, and 8 bases lay outside the gene matches. The CDR3 nucleotides read TGTGCCTGGAGCCTAAGCGGGAGTGGGAGCACAGATACGCAGTATTTT. Its protein product is CAWSLSGSGSTDTQYF.

As regards this clone: The sample contains more than one DNA sequence encoding this CDR3. This CDR3 reads CASSPSGSANEKLFF. The CDR3 coding sequence is TGCGCCAGCAGCCCATCGGGGTCGGCTAATGAAAAACTGTTTTTT. This sequence joins TRBV5-1 and TRBJ1-4, with D uncertain. Germline assignment: CDR1 SGHRS and CDR2 YFSETQ. V was shortened by 4 bases and J by 3 bases, with 13 bases between the two germline ends. The CDR3 has 15 residues.

V and J are TRBV2 and TRBJ2-3, with D possibly matching TRBD1 (5 bases). With 4 bases removed from V and 2 bases from J, the gap between germline ends came to 10 bases. The CDR3 extends over 14 amino acids. Germline V gene data show CDR1 as SNHLY and CDR2 as FYNNEI. The CDR3 is CASSGQKYTDTQYF. Here the CDR3 DNA reads TGTGCCAGCAGTGGACAGAAATACACAGATACGCAGTATTTT.

The chain is built from TRBV25-1 and TRBJ2-3; 12 bases agree with TRBD2. J lost 7 bases, V lost 5 bases, and 7 bases had no gene match. The CDR3 has 15 residues. Germline values: CDR1 MGHDK, CDR2 SYGVNS. The CDR3 here is CASSMTSGGPNTQYF. CDR3 bases: TGTGCCAGCAGTATGACTAGCGGGGGCCCAAATACGCAGTATTTT.